These T cell receptor beta chains were read from a single sample in a study of T cell repertoires in cytomegalovirus infection. TCRdb called the reads again in MiXCR, with one record for every CDR3 protein. In the table there are some 150,000 distinct CDR3 sequences, around 20% of which are singletons. The specimen was PBMCs. The receptors were gathered from a human donor in good health (CMV status not recorded). Some clones in this sample may be carry-over from other donors' samples. The CDR3 runs from the conserved cysteine through the conserved F or W. Fields, in order: D gene, clone size, J gene, V gene, CDR3 DNA, CDR3 protein. The D gene is left open where the match is weak. Clone size is not always given. Where it is, it says once, few, many or a class for expanded clones.

d_call: TRBD2
clone_size: few
j_call: TRBJ2-5
v_call: TRBV7-9
cdr3_nt: TGTGCCAGCAGCTTAAGTCGGACGACTAGCGGGGGTCAAGAGACCCAGTACTTC
cdr3_aa: CASSLSRTTSGGQETQYF

d_call: NA
clone_size: few
j_call: TRBJ2-7
v_call: TRBV7-4
cdr3_nt: TGTGCCAGCAGCGGAGCGGGACAGGCCTACTACGAGCAGTACTTC
cdr3_aa: CASSGAGQAYYEQYF

d_call: NA
clone_size: NA
j_call: TRBJ1-5
v_call: TRBV4-3
cdr3_nt: TGCGCCAGCAGCCAAGATGGGAACAATCAGCCCCAGCATTTT
cdr3_aa: CASSQDGNNQPQHF

d_call: NA
clone_size: NA
j_call: TRBJ2-1
v_call: TRBV19
cdr3_nt: TGTGCCAGTAGTATGTATAATGAGCAGTTCTTC
cdr3_aa: CASSMYNEQFF

d_call: TRBD1
clone_size: NA
j_call: TRBJ1-1
v_call: TRBV5-1
cdr3_nt: TGCGCCAGCAGCTTGGCCGGACAGGATCCCACTGAAGCTTTCTTT
cdr3_aa: CASSLAGQDPTEAFF

d_call: NA
clone_size: NA
j_call: TRBJ1-2
v_call: TRBV3-1
cdr3_nt: TGTGCCAGCAGCAACCGGGCGTCCTATGGCTACACCTTC
cdr3_aa: CASSNRASYGYTF

d_call: TRBD2
clone_size: few
j_call: TRBJ2-7
v_call: TRBV28
cdr3_nt: TGTGCCAGTAGTTTAGAGGGAGGGGACGAGCAGTACTTC
cdr3_aa: CASSLEGGDEQYF

d_call: TRBD1
clone_size: NA
j_call: TRBJ2-2
v_call: TRBV29-1
cdr3_nt: TGCAGCCTAAGGACAGGGGGCACCGGGGAGCTGTTTTTT
cdr3_aa: CSLRTGGTGELFF

d_call: TRBD1
clone_size: many
j_call: TRBJ1-1
v_call: TRBV12-3/TRBV12-4
cdr3_nt: TGTGCCAGCAGCTTAACAGGGGGGGTAAACACTGAAGCTTTCTTT
cdr3_aa: CASSLTGGVNTEAFF

d_call: NA
clone_size: NA
j_call: TRBJ2-2
v_call: TRBV19
cdr3_nt: TGTGCCAGTACCCGGGCGGGGAACACCGGGGAGCTGTTTTTT
cdr3_aa: CASTRAGNTGELFF

d_call: TRBD2
clone_size: NA
j_call: TRBJ2-7
v_call: TRBV7-2
cdr3_nt: TGTGCCAGCAGCTTAGTCGGGACTAGCGGGGTCGAGCAGTACTTC
cdr3_aa: CASSLVGTSGVEQYF

d_call: NA
clone_size: many
j_call: TRBJ2-7
v_call: TRBV7-6
cdr3_nt: TGTGCCAGCAGCTTAAACTCCCTCGAGCAGTACTTC
cdr3_aa: CASSLNSLEQYF

d_call: NA
clone_size: many
j_call: TRBJ1-5
v_call: TRBV7-2
cdr3_nt: TGTGCCAGCAGCTTAGACGGGTATAGCAATCAGCCCCAGCATTTT
cdr3_aa: CASSLDGYSNQPQHF

d_call: NA
clone_size: NA
j_call: TRBJ1-1
v_call: TRBV28
cdr3_nt: TGTGCCAGCAGTTTATTGCAGCGCATGAACACTGAAGCTTTCTTT
cdr3_aa: CASSLLQRMNTEAFF

d_call: NA
clone_size: NA
j_call: TRBJ2-7
v_call: TRBV12-3/TRBV12-4
cdr3_nt: TGTGCCAGCAGTTTAGCCTGGGCGGGGCAGTACTTC
cdr3_aa: CASSLAWAGQYF

d_call: NA
clone_size: NA
j_call: TRBJ2-2
v_call: TRBV28
cdr3_nt: TGTGCCAGCAGTTTGACCCATGACACCGGGGAGCTGTTTTTT
cdr3_aa: CASSLTHDTGELFF

d_call: NA
clone_size: NA
j_call: TRBJ1-5
v_call: TRBV28
cdr3_nt: TGTGCCAGCAGTTTGGGCCCGATCAATCAGCCCCAGCATTTT
cdr3_aa: CASSLGPINQPQHF

d_call: NA
clone_size: few
j_call: TRBJ1-1
v_call: TRBV2
cdr3_nt: TGTGCCAGCAGGAAGACGCAGCTTAACCAGCTCCTGAACACTGAAGCTTTCTTT
cdr3_aa: CASRKTQLNQLLNTEAFF

d_call: TRBD2
clone_size: many
j_call: TRBJ2-1
v_call: TRBV7-2
cdr3_nt: TGTGCCAGCAGGGCTGGGTCGCCGGGACTAGCGGTTTCAAGCTCCTACAATGAGCAGTTCTTC
cdr3_aa: CASRAGSPGLAVSSSYNEQFF

d_call: NA
clone_size: NA
j_call: TRBJ1-1
v_call: TRBV6-2/TRBV6-3
cdr3_nt: TGTCCCAGCAGTTATGGGGATGGAACTGAAGCTTTCTTT
cdr3_aa: CPSSYGDGTEAFF